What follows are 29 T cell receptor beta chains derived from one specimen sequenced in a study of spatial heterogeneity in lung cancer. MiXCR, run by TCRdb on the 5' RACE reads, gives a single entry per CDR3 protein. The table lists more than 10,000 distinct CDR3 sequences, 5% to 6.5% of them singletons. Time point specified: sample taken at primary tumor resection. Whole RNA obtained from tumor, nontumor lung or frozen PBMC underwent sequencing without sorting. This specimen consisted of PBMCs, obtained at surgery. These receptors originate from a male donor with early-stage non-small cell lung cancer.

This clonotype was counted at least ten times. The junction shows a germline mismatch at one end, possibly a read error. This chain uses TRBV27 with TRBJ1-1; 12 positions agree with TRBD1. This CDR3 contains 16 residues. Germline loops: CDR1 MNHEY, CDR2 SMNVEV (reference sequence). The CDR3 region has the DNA TGTGCCAGCACTTTATTGGGACAGGGGGCGGGGACTGAAGCTTTCTTT. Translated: CASTLLGQGAGTEAFF.

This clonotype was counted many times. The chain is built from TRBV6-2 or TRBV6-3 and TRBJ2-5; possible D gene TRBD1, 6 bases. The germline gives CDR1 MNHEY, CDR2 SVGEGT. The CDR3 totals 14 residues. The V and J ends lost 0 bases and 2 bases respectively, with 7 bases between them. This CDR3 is CASSYSDRQETQYF. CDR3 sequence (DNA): TGTGCCAGCAGTTACTCGGACAGACAAGAGACCCAGTACTTC.

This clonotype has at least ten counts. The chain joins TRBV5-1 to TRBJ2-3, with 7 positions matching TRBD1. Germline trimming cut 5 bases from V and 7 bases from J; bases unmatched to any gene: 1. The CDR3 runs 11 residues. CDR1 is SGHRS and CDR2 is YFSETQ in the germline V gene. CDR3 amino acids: CASRQGNTQYF. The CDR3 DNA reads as TGCGCCAGCAGACAGGGGAATACGCAGTATTTT.

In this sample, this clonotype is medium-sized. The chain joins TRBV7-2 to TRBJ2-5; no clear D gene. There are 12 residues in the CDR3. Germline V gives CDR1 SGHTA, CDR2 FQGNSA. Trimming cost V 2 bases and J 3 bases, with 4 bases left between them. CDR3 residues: CASSLSKETQYF. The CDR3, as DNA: TGTGCCAGCAGCTTATCTAAAGAGACCCAGTACTTC.

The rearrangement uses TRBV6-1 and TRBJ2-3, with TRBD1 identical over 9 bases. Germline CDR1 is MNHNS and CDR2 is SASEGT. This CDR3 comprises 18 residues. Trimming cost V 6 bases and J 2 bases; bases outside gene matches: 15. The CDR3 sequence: CASRRGRGTGTVTDTQYF. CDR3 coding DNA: TGTGCCAGCAGACGGGGTCGTGGGACAGGGACGGTCACAGATACGCAGTATTTT.

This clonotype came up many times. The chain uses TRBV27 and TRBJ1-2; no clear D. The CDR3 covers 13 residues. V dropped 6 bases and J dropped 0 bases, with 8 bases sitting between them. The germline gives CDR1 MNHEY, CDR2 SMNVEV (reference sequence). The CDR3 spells CASRDGANYGYTF. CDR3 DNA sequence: TGTGCCAGCAGGGACGGTGCTAACTATGGCTACACCTTC.

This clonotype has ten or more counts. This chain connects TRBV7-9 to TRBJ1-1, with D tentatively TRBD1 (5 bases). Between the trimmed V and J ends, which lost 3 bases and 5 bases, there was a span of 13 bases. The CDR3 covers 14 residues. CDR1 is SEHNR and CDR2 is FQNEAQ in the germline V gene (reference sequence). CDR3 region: CASSLVGGGTEAFF. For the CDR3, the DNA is TGTGCCAGCAGCTTGGTGGGGGGAGGAACTGAAGCTTTCTTT. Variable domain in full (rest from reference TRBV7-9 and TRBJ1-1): DTGVSQNPRHKITKRGQNVTFRCDPISEHNRLYWYRQTLGQGPEFLTYFQNEAQLEKSRLLSDRFSAERPKGSFSTLEIQRTEQGDSAMYLCASSLVGGGTEAFFGQGTRLTVV.

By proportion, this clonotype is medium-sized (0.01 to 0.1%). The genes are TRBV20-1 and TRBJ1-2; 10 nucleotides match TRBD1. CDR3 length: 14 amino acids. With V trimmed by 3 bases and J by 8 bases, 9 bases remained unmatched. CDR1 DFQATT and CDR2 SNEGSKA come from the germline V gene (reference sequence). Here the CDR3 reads CSASLWDRGMGYTF. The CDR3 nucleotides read TGCAGTGCTAGCTTATGGGACAGGGGAATGGGCTACACCTTC.

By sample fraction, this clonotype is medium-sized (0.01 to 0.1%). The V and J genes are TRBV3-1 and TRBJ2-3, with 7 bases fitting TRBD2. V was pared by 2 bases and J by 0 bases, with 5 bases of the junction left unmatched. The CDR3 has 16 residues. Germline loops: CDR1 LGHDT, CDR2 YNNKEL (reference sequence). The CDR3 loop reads CASSQQLAPSTDTQYF. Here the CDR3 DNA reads TGTGCCAGCAGCCAACAACTAGCGCCTAGCACAGATACGCAGTATTTT.

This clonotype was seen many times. CDR3 nucleotide sequence: TGTGCCAGCAGTGGAGTCTTTGAGACCCAGTACAATGAGCAGTTCTTC. This codes for CASSGVFETQYNEQFF. The chain couples TRBV6-1 to TRBJ2-1; D call uncertain. There are 16 residues in the CDR3. From germline, CDR1 is MNHNS and CDR2 SASEGT. V was clipped by 4 bases and J by 4 bases, with 17 bases between them.

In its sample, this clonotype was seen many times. The CDR3 loop is CSVGGDYEQYF. CDR3 in DNA: TGCAGCGTTGGGGGGGACTACGAGCAGTACTTC. This sequence joins TRBV29-1 and TRBJ2-7, with a weak D call TRBD2 (6 bases). CDR1 is SQVTM, CDR2 ANQGSEA, per germline. The CDR3 is 11 amino acids. The ends were cut back, 4 bases at V and 3 bases at J, with 7 bases in the middle.

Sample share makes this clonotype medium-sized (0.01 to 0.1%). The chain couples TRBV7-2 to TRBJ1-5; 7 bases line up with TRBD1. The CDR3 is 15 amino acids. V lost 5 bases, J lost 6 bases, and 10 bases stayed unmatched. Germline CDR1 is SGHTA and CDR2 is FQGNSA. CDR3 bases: TGTGCCAGCAGCCTACAGGGCCAGGGGGGTCAGCCCCAGCATTTT. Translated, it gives CASSLQGQGGQPQHF.

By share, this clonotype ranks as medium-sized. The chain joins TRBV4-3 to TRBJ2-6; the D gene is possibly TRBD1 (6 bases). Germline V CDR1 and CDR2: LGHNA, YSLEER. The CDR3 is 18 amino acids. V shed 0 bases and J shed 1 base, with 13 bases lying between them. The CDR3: CASSQDLERGSGANVLTF. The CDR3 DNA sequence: TGCGCCAGCAGCCAAGATCTGGAAAGGGGGTCTGGGGCCAACGTCCTGACTTTC.

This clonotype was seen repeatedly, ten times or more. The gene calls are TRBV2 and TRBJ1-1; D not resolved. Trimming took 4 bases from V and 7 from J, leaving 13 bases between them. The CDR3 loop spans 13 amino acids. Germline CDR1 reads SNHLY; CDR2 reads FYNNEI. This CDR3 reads CASSGVDGNEAFF. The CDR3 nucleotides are TGTGCCAGCAGTGGAGTGGACGGAAATGAAGCTTTCTTT. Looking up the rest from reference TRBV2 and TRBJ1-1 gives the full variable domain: EPEVTQTPSHQVTQMGQEVILRCVPISNHLYFYWYRQILGQKVEFLVSFYNNEISEKSEIFDDQFSVERPDGSNFTLKIRSTKLEDSAMYFCASSGVDGNEAFFGQGTRLTVV.

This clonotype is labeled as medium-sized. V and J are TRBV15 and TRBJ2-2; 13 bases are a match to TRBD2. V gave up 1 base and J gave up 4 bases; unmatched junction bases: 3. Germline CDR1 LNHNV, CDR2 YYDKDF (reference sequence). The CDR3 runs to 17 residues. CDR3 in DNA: TGTGCCACCAGCAGAGCCACTAGCGGGAGGGCCACCGGGGAGCTGTTTTTT. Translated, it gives CATSRATSGRATGELFF. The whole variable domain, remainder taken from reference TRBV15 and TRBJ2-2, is DAMVIQNPRYQVTQFGKPVTLSCSQTLNHNVMYWYQQKSSQAPKLLFHYYDKDFNNEADTPDNFQSRRPNTSFCFLDIRSPGLGDTAMYLCATSRATSGRATGELFFGEGSRLTVL.

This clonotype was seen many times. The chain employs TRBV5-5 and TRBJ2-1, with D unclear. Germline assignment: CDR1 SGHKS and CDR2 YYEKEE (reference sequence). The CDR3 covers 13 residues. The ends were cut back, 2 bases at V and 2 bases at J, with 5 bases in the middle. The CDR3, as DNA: TGTGCCAGCAGCTTTGACCCCTACAATGAGCAGTTCTTC. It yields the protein CASSFDPYNEQFF.

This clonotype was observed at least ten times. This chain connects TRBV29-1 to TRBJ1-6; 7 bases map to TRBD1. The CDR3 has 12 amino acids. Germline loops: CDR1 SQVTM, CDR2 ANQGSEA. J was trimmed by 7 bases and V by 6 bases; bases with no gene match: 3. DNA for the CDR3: TGCAGCGTCCAGGGGGAGAATTCACCCCTCCACTTT. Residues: CSVQGENSPLHF.

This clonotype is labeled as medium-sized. The CDR3 DNA follows: TGCGCCAGCGGCCCTGGGGCGGCTGCCAAAAACATTCAGTACTTC. Protein product: CASGPGAAAKNIQYF. The rearrangement uses TRBV5-1 and TRBJ2-4; tentatively, D is TRBD1 (5 bases). CDR1 is SGHRS, CDR2 YFSETQ, per germline. This CDR3 spans 15 amino acids. Trimming removed 7 bases from V and 1 base from J, with 15 bases in between.

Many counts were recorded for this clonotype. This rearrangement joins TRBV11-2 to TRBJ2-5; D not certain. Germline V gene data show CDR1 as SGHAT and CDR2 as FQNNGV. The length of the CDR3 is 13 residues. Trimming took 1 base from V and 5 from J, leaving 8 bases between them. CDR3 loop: CASSLVVAETQYF. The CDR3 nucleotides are TGTGCCAGCAGCTTAGTGGTCGCGGAGACCCAGTACTTC.

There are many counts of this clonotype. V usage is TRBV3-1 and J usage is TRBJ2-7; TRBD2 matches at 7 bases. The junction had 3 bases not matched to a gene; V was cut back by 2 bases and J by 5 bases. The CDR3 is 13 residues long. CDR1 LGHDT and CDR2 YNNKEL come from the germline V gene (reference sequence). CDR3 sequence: CASSQNSGNEQYF. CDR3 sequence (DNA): TGTGCCAGCAGCCAAAACAGCGGGAACGAGCAGTACTTC.

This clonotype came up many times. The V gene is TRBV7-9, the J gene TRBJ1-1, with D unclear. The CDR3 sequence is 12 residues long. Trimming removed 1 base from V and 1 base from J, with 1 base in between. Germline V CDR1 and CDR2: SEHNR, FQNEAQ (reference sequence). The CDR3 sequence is CASSLENTEAFF. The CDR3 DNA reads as TGTGCCAGCAGCTTAGAGAACACTGAAGCTTTCTTT.

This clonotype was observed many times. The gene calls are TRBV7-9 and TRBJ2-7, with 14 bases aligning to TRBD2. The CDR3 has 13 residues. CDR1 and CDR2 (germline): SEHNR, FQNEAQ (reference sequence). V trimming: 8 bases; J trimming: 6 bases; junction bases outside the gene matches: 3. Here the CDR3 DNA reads TGTGCCAGCGGGACTAGCGGGGGTGCCGAGCAGTACTTC. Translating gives CASGTSGGAEQYF.

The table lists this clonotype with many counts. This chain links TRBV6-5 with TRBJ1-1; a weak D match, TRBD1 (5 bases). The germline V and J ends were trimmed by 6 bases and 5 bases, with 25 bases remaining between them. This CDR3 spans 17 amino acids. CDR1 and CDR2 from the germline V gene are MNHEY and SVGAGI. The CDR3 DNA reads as TGTGCCAGCAGCCGGGGACTATCGGCCTCCATAGGGACTGAAGCTTTCTTT. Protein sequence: CASSRGLSASIGTEAFF.

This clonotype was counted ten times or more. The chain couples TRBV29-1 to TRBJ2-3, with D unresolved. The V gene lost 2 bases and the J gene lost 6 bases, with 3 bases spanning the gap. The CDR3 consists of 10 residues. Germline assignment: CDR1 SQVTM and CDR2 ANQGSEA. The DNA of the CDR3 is TGCAGCGTTGAATCCGATACGCAGTATTTT. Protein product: CSVESDTQYF.

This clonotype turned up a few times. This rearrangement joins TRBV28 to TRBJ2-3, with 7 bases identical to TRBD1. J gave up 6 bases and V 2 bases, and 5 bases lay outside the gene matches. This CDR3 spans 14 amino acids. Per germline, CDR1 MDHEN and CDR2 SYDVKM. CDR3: CASSLEGARDTQYF. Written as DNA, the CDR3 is TGTGCCAGCAGTTTAGAGGGGGCGAGGGATACGCAGTATTTT.

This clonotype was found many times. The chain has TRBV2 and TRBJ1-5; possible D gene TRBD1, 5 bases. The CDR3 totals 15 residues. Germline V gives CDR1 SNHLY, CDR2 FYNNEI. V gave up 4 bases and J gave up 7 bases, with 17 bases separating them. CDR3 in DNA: TGTGCCAGCAGTGGTATGGTGTTGGGGGGGCAGCCCCAGCATTTT. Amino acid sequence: CASSGMVLGGQPQHF.

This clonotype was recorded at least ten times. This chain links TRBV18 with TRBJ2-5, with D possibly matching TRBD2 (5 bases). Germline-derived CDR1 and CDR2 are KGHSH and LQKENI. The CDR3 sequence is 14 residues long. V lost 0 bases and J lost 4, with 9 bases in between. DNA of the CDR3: TGTGCCAGCTCACCACCGGAGGCAACAGAGACCCAGTACTTC. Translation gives CASSPPEATETQYF.

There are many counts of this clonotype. The CDR3 DNA reads as TGTGCCAGCAGCATCGCATCTCCGGGACTCTATGGCTACACCTTC. It codes for CASSIASPGLYGYTF. This chain links TRBV6-2 or TRBV6-3 with TRBJ1-2; D is perhaps TRBD1 (5 bases). CDR3 size: 15 residues. The V end was cut by 6 bases, the J end by 4 bases, with 18 bases between. Germline CDR1 is MNHEY and CDR2 is SVGEGT.

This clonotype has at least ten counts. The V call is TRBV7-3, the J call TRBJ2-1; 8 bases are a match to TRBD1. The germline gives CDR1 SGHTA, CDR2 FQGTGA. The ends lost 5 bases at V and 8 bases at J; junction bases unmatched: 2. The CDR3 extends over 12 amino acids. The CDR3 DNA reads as TGTGCCAGCAGCGGACAGGGTCATGAGCAGTTCTTC. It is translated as CASSGQGHEQFF.